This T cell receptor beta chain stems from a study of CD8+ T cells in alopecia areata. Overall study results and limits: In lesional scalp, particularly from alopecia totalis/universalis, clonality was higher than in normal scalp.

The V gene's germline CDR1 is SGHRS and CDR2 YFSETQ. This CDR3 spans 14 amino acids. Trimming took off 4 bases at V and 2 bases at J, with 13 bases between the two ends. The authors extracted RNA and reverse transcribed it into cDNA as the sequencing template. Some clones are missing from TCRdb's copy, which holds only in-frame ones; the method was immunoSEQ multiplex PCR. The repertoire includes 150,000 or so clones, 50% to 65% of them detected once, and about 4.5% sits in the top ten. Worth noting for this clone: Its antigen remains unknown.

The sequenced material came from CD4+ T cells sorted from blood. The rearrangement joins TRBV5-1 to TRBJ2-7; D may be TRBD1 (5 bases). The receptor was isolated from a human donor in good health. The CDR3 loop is CASSLLTGPYEQYF. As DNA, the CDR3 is TGCGCCAGCAGCCTATTAACAGGTCCCTACGAGCAGTACTTC.